This T cell receptor beta chain came from a study of shared clonotypes between healthy human individuals. Study results and caveats: The diversity represented, both genetic and in exposure history, was limited by few donors. Blood was the only sampled material, and tissue repertoires likely differ. Memory subsets had estimated richness that was generally smaller than that of naive subsets.

The length of the CDR3 is 17 residues. Germline-derived CDR1 and CDR2 are SGHTA and FQGNSA. V was clipped by 5 bases and J by 2 bases, with 20 bases between them. The investigators split CD4+ cells into a CD45RA+ naive subset and a CD45RA-negative memory subset. As regards this clone: Its antigen is not identified.

Data came from immunoSEQ multiplex PCR; TCRdb stores just in-frame clones and leaves some out. Among 2.3 million or so clones, 80% to 95% were seen once, and the ten largest hold 0.39%. The chain carries TRBV7-2 and TRBJ2-3; TRBD1 might be the D (5 bases). This sequence was found in a man between 18 and 35 years old in good health. Some clones in this sample may be carry-over from other donors' samples. Material for sequencing was naive CD4+ T cells from PBMCs. Subset defined: CD45RA+ positively selected. The CDR3 here is CASSQGRWGGVTDTQYF. In nucleotides, the CDR3 is TGTGCCAGCAGCCAGGGTCGGTGGGGCGGAGTCACAGATACGCAGTATTTT.